This record concerns one TCR beta chain sequence. Its antigen has not been determined. No quality values exist for individual bases; no much larger clone is one base distant. TCRbeta CDR3 regions were amplified from genomic DNA using the immunoSEQ Assay, a bias-controlled multiplex PCR. On the study's bioinformatics: Within the assay, amplification of reference gene primers was used to estimate how many nucleated cells each sample contained. To quantify the absolute abundance of each unique TCRbeta CDR3 rearrangement, sequence reads were collapsed and filtered. For each sample, productive Simpson clonality was calculated as the square root of Simpson's diversity index across productive rearrangements. Entries here come from immuneACCESS through TCRdb and include only in-frame sequences with V and J called. Some clones fail to appear in such tables; in the studies checked, an unresolved V gene covers under half of the shortfall, and the cause of the remainder is unknown. V, J and clone size reflect that table, while D and trimming were determined from the DNA. The sample includes around 180,000 clones, with less than 85% observed a single time. The ten largest clones add up to roughly 12% of the sample.

In the prospective study, participants were roughly 18 to 100 years old, resided in approximately 25 geographic areas of the United States, and were enrolled through a virtual design. In the prospective study, cohorts were assigned on the basis of participant-reported clinical history obtained from a screening survey and a study questionnaire. ImmuneRACE Cohort 3 recovered participants were defined by two consecutive negative NP/OP PCR tests, healthcare professional clearance, or symptom resolution. Each participant in the prospective study had whole blood, serum and a nasopharyngeal or oropharyngeal swab collected by mobile phlebotomists. Prospective study participants could optionally give additional blood draws and questionnaires over a roughly two-month period. Blood samples from the prospective study were shipped frozen or at room temperature prior to DNA extraction. The data were taken from a study of blood T cell repertoires in COVID-19 (TCRdb year 2020). About the full investigation: The collaborator samples originated in the United States, Italy and Spain and spanned the acute and convalescent phases of COVID-19. The dataset comprised deeply sampled blood TCRbeta repertoires from subjects exposed to, actively infected with, or recovered from COVID-19. Sample metadata almost always included a de-identified subject ID, COVID-19 status, age in years and sex. Where HLA class I and class II types were available, the types were taken from metadata supplied by the sample provider, not from assay-based typing. The prospective study material was composed of cDNA or gDNA derived from T cells, B-cell-depleted T cells, or PBMCs. A freely available public database, intended as a resource for researchers studying the immune response to SARS-CoV-2, is where the repertoires were released. The samples were drawn from two sources: the first 160 participants of the ongoing ImmuneRACE study, and fewer than 1,500 subjects contributed by 6 global collaborators.

General study outcomes and caveats: Clinical and demographic metadata were provided uncurated, with the amount varying by source and participant.

The CDR3 sequence holds 11 residues, the cysteine and phenylalanine included. Only the CDR3 region is kept as DNA, spanning 33 bases read in frame from base 1. As encoded in the germline V gene, CDR1 is SGHRS while CDR2 is YFSETQ. The junction carries 3 bases between V and J, which are trimmed by 1 base and 5 bases respectively. The sequencing input was PBMCs or T cells enriched from blood (not recorded which). This TCR was recovered from a man between 50 and 59 years old who had recovered from COVID-19. The chain couples TRBV5-1 to TRBJ2-5, with the identity of the D gene unclear. The CDR3 in this case is CASSLQETQYF. The nucleotide sequence reads as follows: TGCGCCAGCAGCTTGCAGGAGACCCAGTACTTC.